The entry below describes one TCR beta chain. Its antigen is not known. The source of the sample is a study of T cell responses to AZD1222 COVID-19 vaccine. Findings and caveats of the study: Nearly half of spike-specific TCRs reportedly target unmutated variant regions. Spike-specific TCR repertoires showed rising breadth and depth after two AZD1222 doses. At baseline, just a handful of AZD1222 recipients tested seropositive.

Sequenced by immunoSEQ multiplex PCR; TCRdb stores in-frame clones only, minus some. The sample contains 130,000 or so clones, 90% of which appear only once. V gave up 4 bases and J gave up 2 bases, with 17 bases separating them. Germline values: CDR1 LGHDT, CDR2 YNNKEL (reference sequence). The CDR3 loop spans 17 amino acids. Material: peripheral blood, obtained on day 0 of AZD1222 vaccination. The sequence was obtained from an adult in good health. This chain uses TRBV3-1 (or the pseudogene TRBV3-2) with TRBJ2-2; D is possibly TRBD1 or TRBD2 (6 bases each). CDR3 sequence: CASSLRGRGLNTGELFF. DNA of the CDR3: TGTGCCAGCAGCCTCCGGGGGCGGGGACTCAACACCGGGGAGCTGTTTTTT.